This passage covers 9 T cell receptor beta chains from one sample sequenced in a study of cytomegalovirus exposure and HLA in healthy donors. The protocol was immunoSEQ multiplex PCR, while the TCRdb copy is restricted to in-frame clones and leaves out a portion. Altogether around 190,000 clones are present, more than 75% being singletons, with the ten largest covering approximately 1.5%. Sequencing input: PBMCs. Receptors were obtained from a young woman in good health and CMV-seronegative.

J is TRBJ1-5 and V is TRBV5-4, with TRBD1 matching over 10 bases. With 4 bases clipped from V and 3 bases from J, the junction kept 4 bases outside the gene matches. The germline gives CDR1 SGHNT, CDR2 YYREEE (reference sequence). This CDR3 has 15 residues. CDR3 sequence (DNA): TGTGCCAGCAGCCCGGGGACAGGGGCCAATCAGCCCCAGCATTTT. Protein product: CASSPGTGANQPQHF.

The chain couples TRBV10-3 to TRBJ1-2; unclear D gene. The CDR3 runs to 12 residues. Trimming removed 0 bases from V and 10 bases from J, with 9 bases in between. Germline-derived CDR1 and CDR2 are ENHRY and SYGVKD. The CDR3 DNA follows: TGTGCCATCAGTGAGTCTACCAGTCACTACACCTTC. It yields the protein CAISESTSHYTF.

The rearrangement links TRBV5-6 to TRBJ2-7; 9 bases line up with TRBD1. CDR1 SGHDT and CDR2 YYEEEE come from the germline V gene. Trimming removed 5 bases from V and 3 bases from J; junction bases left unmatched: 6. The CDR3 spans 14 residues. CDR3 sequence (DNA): TGTGCCAGCAGAACAACAGGGGGCAGCTACGAGCAGTACTTC. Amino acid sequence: CASRTTGGSYEQYF.

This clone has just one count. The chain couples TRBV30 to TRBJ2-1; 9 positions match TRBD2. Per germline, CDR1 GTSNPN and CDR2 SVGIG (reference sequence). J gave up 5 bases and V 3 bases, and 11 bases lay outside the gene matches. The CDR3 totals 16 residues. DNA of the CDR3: TGTGCCTGGAGGTTCCGAGCGGGGGGAAGCAACAATGAGCAGTTCTTC. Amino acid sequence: CAWRFRAGGSNNEQFF. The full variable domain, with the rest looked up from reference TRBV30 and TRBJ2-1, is SQTIHQWPATLVQPVGSPLSLECTVEGTSNPNLYWYRQAAGRGLQLLFYSVGIGQISSEVPQNLSASRPQDRQFILSSKKLLLSDSGFYLCAWRFRAGGSNNEQFFGPGTRLTVL.

The CDR3 DNA sequence: TGTGCCAGCAGGTCCGGACAGGGGGTTTGGGGCTACACCTTC. Protein sequence: CASRSGQGVWGYTF. The chain links TRBV2 to TRBJ1-2; TRBD1 agrees at 10 bases. The CDR3 consists of 14 residues. Germline V CDR1 and CDR2: SNHLY, FYNNEI. V shed 6 bases, J shed 8 bases, and the junction held 9 bases outside the gene matches.

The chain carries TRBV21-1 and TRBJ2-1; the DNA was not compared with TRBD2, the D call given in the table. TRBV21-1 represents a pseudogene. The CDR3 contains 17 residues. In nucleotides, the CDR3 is TGTGCCAGCAGCAAAGGTGGGACGGGGGGACACTACAATGAGCAGTTCTTC. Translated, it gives CASSKGGTGGHYNEQFF.

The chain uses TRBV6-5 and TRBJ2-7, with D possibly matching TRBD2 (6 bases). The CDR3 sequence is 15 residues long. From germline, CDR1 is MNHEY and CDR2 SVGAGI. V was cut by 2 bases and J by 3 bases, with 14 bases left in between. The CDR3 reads CASSYGGWGLYEQYF. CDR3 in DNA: TGTGCCAGCAGTTACGGGGGGTGGGGCCTCTACGAGCAGTACTTC.

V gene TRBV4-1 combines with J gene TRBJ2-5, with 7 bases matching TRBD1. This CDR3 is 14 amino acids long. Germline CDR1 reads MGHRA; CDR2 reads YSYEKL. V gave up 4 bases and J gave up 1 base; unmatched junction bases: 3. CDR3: CASSRTGAQETQYF. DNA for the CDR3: TGCGCCAGCAGCCGAACAGGGGCCCAAGAGACCCAGTACTTC.

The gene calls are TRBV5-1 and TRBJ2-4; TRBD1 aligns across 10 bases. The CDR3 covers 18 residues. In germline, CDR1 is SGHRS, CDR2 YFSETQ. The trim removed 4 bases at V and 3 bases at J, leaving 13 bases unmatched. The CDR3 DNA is TGCGCCAGCAGCCCCGACAGGGGGCGCGTGGGCCTCAAAAACATTCAGTACTTC. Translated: CASSPDRGRVGLKNIQYF.